The 17 T cell receptor beta chains below come from one sample, sequenced in a study of CD8+ T cells in alopecia areata. RNA was isolated and reverse transcribed to cDNA, the sequencing template. TCRdb's table, derived via immunoSEQ multiplex PCR, lists solely in-frame clones and lacks some. The data hold over 150,000 clones, with 53% observed a single time. Treatment reported: oral pan-JAK inhibitor, 5-10 mg twice daily. Sequences were derived from CD8+ T cells sorted from blood, sampled at week 24, from a patient treated with tofacitinib. All receptors derive from a human donor with alopecia areata.

This clone showed up just a few times. The chain joins TRBV27 to TRBJ1-1; D remains unclear. The CDR3 loop spans 13 amino acids. V gave up 2 bases and J gave up 6 bases, with 10 bases separating them. The V gene's germline CDR1 is MNHEY and CDR2 SMNVEV (reference sequence). CDR3 nucleotide sequence: TGTGCCAGCAGTTTAGTCGTCTCGGCTGAAGCTTTCTTT. Amino acid sequence: CASSLVVSAEAFF.

This clone was found a few times. V and J are TRBV11-1 and TRBJ2-3; D is unresolved. Trimming stripped 5 bases from V and 0 bases from J, with 12 bases between. The CDR3 length is 15 residues. Germline CDR1 is SGHAT and CDR2 is FQDESV (reference sequence). The CDR3 nucleotides read TGTGCCAGCAGCCTTCGGTTCTCTAGCACAGATACGCAGTATTTT. Amino acids: CASSLRFSSTDTQYF.

The sample holds a few counts of this clone. The chain links TRBV4-3 to TRBJ2-7; D uncertain. This CDR3 is 14 amino acids long. Germline assignment: CDR1 LGHNA and CDR2 YSLEER. V shed 0 bases and J shed 2 bases, with 8 bases lying between them. The CDR3 loop reads CASSQDDGPYEQYF. The CDR3 coding sequence is TGCGCCAGCAGCCAAGATGACGGACCCTACGAGCAGTACTTC.

This chain joins TRBV6-5 and TRBJ2-1, with 11 positions matching TRBD1. The length of the CDR3 is 15 residues. V lost 7 bases and J lost 9; bases outside the gene matches: 11. CDR1 is MNHEY and CDR2 is SVGAGI in the germline V gene. CDR3 sequence reads: CASTYRPGQGGEQFF. The CDR3, as DNA: TGTGCCAGCACCTACAGGCCGGGACAGGGGGGTGAGCAGTTCTTC.

The genes are TRBV11-2 and TRBJ1-1, with a weak D call TRBD1 (6 bases). The CDR3 consists of 17 residues. Germline CDR1 reads SGHAT; CDR2 reads FQNNGV. The V end was cut by 1 base, the J end by 0 bases, with 15 bases between. The CDR3 DNA reads as TGTGCCAGCAGCTTAGGGACAGCTTCTCCTATGAACACTGAAGCTTTCTTT. Its translation is CASSLGTASPMNTEAFF.

The rearrangement uses TRBV11-2 and TRBJ2-3; a possible D gene is TRBD1 (5 bases). CDR3 length: 13 amino acids. Germline-derived CDR1 and CDR2 are SGHAT and FQNNGV. V gave up 10 bases and J gave up 2 bases, with 13 bases separating them. Here the CDR3 DNA reads TGTGCCACCTGCAAGGGGTCCACAGATACGCAGTATTTT. Protein sequence: CATCKGSTDTQYF.

The chain recombines TRBV7-9 with TRBJ2-1; unclear D gene. Germline CDR1 reads SEHNR; CDR2 reads FQNEAQ (reference sequence). Between the trimmed V and J ends, which lost 5 bases and 6 bases, there was a span of 8 bases. The CDR3 length is 12 residues. CDR3 in amino acids: CASSVNVNEQFF. The CDR3 DNA reads TGTGCCAGCAGCGTTAACGTCAATGAGCAGTTCTTC.

The chain is built from TRBV2 and TRBJ1-1; the D is unclear. Germline CDR1 is SNHLY and CDR2 is FYNNEI. The CDR3 sequence is 13 residues long. The V and J ends lost 2 bases and 7 bases respectively, with 11 bases between them. In DNA, the CDR3 is TGTGCCAGCAGTGAAACCCCAGGCAGTGAAGCTTTCTTT. Residues: CASSETPGSEAFF.

The chain couples TRBV30 to TRBJ2-7; TRBD2 might be the D (5 bases). Trimming stripped 2 bases from V and 3 bases from J, with 11 bases between. Germline V lookup: CDR1 GTSNPN, CDR2 SVGIG (reference sequence). The CDR3 extends over 13 amino acids. The CDR3: CAWSPDSNYEQYF. CDR3 nucleotide sequence: TGTGCCTGGAGTCCGGACTCGAACTACGAGCAGTACTTC. Full variable domain (remainder filled in from reference TRBV30 and TRBJ2-7): SQTIHQWPATLVQPVGSPLSLECTVEGTSNPNLYWYRQAAGRGLQLLFYSVGIGQISSEVPQNLSASRPQDRQFILSSKKLLLSDSGFYLCAWSPDSNYEQYFGPGTRLTVT.

This clone was picked up a small number of times. The gene calls are TRBV7-2 and TRBJ2-7, with a possible D match to TRBD2 (5 bases). This CDR3 contains 15 residues. Trimming took 1 base from V and 5 from J, leaving 15 bases between them. Germline lookup yields CDR1 SGHTA and CDR2 FQGNSA. The CDR3 reads CASSLGPGSLNEQYF. CDR3 coding DNA: TGTGCCAGCAGCTTAGGTCCGGGGTCCCTTAACGAGCAGTACTTC.

The V call is TRBV30, the J call TRBJ1-1, with 9 bases lining up with TRBD1. Germline V gene sequence: CDR1 GTSNPN, CDR2 SVGIG (reference sequence). Trimming took 4 bases from V and 12 from J; bases not matched to a gene: 12. CDR3 length equals 13 residues. For the CDR3, the DNA is TGTGCCTGGATGACCGGGACAGGGAGGGAAACTTTCTTT. Protein product: CAWMTGTGRETFF.

This clone was seen a single time. J is TRBJ2-3 and V is TRBV4-3; D possibly uses TRBD1 or TRBD2 (6 bases each). The CDR3 covers 14 residues. Germline V gene data show CDR1 as LGHNA and CDR2 as YSLEER. The germline V and J ends were trimmed by 4 bases and 7 bases, with 15 bases remaining between them. CDR3 sequence: CASSPGDSSYTQYF. The CDR3, as DNA: TGCGCCAGCAGCCCAGGGGACTCATCATATACGCAGTATTTT.

The chain combines TRBV9 with TRBJ1-1, with TRBD1 matching over 7 bases. Germline V gene sequence: CDR1 SGDLS, CDR2 YYNGEE. The V gene end was trimmed by 4 bases and the J gene end by 0 bases; junction bases not matched to a gene: 6. The CDR3 is 15 amino acids. The DNA of the CDR3 is TGTGCCAGCAGCCAATACGGGACAGTGAACACTGAAGCTTTCTTT. It specifies CASSQYGTVNTEAFF.

The chain recombines TRBV14 with TRBJ2-1, with 8 bases fitting TRBD1. The CDR3 sequence is 15 residues long. Germline V gene sequence: CDR1 SGHDN, CDR2 FVKESK. With V trimmed by 4 bases and J by 1 base, 3 bases remained unmatched. The CDR3 DNA reads TGTGCCAGCAGCCCAGGGGGCGCTTCCTACAATGAGCAGTTCTTC. Protein product: CASSPGGASYNEQFF.

This clone was counted only a few times. The rearrangement uses TRBV29-1 and TRBJ1-2; 7 positions agree with TRBD1. V dropped 6 bases and J dropped 2; count of bases not matched to a gene: 12. Germline-derived CDR1 and CDR2 are SQVTM and ANQGSEA. The length of the CDR3 is 15 residues. The CDR3 reads CSVKGQALSNYGYTF. Written as DNA, the CDR3 is TGCAGCGTGAAAGGACAGGCCCTCTCGAACTATGGCTACACCTTC.

The chain employs TRBV7-9 and TRBJ2-7; 7 bases agree with TRBD1. The CDR3 length is 16 residues. V trimming: 0 bases; J trimming: 0 bases; junction bases outside the gene matches: 5. Germline V gene sequence: CDR1 SEHNR, CDR2 FQNEAQ (reference sequence). The DNA of the CDR3 is TGTGCCAGCAGCTTAGCGTTCGACAGGGCCTCCTACGAGCAGTACTTC. Translated, it gives CASSLAFDRASYEQYF.

This chain uses TRBV30 with TRBJ1-1; 7 nucleotides line up with TRBD1. The germline CDR1 and CDR2 sequences are GTSNPN and SVGIG (reference sequence). The CDR3 spans 11 residues. Trimming at V came to 4 bases and at J to 8 bases, leaving 4 bases not matched to a gene. The CDR3 reads CAWKVGQEAFF. The CDR3 DNA reads as TGTGCCTGGAAGGTGGGACAGGAAGCTTTCTTT.